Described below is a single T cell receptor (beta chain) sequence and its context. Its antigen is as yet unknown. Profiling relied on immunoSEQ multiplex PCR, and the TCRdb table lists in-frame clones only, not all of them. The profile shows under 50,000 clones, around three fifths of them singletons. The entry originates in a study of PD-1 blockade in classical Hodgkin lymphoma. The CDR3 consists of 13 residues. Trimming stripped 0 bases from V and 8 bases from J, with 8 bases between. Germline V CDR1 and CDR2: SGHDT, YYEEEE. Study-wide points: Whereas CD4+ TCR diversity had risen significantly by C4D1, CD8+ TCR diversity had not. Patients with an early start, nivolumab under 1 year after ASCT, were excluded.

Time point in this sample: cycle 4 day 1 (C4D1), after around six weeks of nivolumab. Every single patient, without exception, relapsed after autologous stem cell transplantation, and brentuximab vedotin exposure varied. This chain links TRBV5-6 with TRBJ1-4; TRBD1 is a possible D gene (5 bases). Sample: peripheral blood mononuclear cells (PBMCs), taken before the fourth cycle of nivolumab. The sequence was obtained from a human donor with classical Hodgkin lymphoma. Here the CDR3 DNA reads TGTGCCAGCAGCTTGGAGGGGATCGAAAAACTGTTTTTT. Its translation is CASSLEGIEKLFF.